This T cell receptor (beta chain) was identified during a study of naive and memory T cell subsets. The library had UMIs added by 3' ligation of an oligonucleotide to TCR cDNA. Whole blood, roughly 2.5 ml, came from adult healthy volunteers. Input was about 1 to 1,100 ng of DNase-treated total RNA without cell sorting. This clonotype has ten or more counts. Antigen specificity is unknown. Study observations and caveats: The RNA method is potentially sensitive to activation and differentiation changes.

Amplification of ligated cDNA took four PCR rounds with SP2 and nested alpha and beta constant primers. For blood and skin samples, reverse transcription used TCR alpha and beta constant primers. TCRdb re-called the 5' RACE reads with MiXCR, one entry per CDR3 protein. The table lists tens of thousands of distinct CDR3 sequences, around 8% of them singletons. The receptor's source is a female donor in good health.

CDR3 residues: CASSSELPGQGAFVNTGELFF. For the CDR3, the DNA is TGTGCCAGCAGTTCCGAATTGCCGGGACAGGGGGCGTTTGTAAACACCGGGGAGCTGTTTTTT. The V and J genes are TRBV6-6 and TRBJ2-2; 12 bases align to TRBD1. This CDR3 spans 21 amino acids. J lost 2 bases, V lost 4 bases, and 17 bases had no gene match. CDR1 and CDR2 from the germline V gene are MNHNY and SVGAGI (reference sequence).